This TCR beta chain was identified in a study of shared clonotypes between healthy human individuals. Study-wide results and limits: The four-donor shared clonotypes exceeded non-shared clonotypes in generation probability, with non-shared ones scoring lower.

This clone was detected a few times. Its antigen is undetermined. Clones were read by immunoSEQ multiplex PCR, and TCRdb kept only the in-frame ones, dropping some. Among millions of clones listed, 85% to 95% were seen once. Nashville, Tennessee was home to all donors, each a Caucasian adult. This TCR was recovered from a man aged 18 to 29 in good health. Sequencing input: naive CD4+ T cells sorted from blood. Subset reported: CD45RA+ positively selected.

The CDR3: CASSSSGTGGEEQYF. The CDR3 DNA follows: TGCGCCAGCAGCTCATCCGGGACAGGGGGTGAAGAGCAGTACTTC. The chain combines TRBV5-1 with TRBJ2-7; 11 bases fit TRBD1. The CDR3 totals 15 residues. CDR1 and CDR2 (germline): SGHRS, YFSETQ. V lost 3 bases and J lost 7; bases outside the gene matches: 9.